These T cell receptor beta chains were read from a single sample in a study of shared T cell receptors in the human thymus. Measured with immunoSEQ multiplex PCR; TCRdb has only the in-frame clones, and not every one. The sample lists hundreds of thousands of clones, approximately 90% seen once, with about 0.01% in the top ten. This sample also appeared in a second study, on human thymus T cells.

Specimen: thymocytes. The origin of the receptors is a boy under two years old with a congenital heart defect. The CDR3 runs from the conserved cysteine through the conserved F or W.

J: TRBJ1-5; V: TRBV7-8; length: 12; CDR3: CASSLADQPQHF
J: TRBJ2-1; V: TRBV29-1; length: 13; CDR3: CSVTDSSYNEQFF
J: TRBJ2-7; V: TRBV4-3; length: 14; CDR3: CASSFSGRESEQYF
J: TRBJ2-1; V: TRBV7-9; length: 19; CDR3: CASSLARAGLGPPYNEQFF
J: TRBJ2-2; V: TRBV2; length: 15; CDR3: CASSSPGPNTGELFF
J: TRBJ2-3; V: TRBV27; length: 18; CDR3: CASSSPSGTVRGADTQYF
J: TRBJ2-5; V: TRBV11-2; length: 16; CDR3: CASSLDLAGVWETQYF
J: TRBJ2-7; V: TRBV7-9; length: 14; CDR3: CASSSAQVGYEQYF
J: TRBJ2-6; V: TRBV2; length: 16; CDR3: CASSRTLHSGANVLTF
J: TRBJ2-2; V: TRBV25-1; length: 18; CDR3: CASRRSASRGPGPGELFF
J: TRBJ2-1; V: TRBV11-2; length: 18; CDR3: CASSLELGTPGTYNEQFF
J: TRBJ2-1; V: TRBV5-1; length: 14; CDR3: CASSRTRDRDEQFF
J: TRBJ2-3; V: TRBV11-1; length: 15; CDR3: CASSSSGGQTDTQYF
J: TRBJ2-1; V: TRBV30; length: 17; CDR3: CAWTGTRSPSSYNEQFF
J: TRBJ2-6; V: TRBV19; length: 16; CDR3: CASSIWGGSGANVLTF
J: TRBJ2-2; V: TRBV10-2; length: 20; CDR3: CASSEERLAGGGPNTGELFF
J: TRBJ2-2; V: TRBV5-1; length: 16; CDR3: CASSFARSGRSGELFF
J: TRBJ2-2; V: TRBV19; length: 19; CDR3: CASSIEQREWTEYTGELFF
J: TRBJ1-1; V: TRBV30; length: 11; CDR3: CAWRGESGAFF
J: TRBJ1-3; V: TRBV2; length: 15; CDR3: CASSERDSSGNTIYF
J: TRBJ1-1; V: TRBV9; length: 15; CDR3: CASSVGTGYNTEAFF
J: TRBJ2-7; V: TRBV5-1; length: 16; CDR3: CASSLNEERGTYEQYF
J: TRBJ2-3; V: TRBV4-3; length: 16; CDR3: CASSQERAFWTDTQYF
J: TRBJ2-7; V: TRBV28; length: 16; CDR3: CASSLVAGNPYYEQYF
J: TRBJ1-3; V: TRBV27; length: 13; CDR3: CASSRGLGNTIYF
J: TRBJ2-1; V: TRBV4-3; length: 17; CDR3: CASSQGANRVSYNEQFF
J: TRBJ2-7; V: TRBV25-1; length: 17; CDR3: CASSACEGLAGEGEQYF
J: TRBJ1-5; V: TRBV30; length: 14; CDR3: CAWSRQGAGQPQHF
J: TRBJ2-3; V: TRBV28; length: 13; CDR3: CASNTGLTNTQYF
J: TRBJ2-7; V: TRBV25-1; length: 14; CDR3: CASSERRECYEQYF
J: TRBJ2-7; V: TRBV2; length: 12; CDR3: CASSSGDYEQYF
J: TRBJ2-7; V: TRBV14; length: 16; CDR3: CASSQSYVGSSYEQYF
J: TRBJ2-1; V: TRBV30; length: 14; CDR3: CAWSVNPGDNEQFF